This TCR beta chain was profiled in a study of blood T cell repertoires in COVID-19. Libraries were prepared by immunoSEQ multiplex PCR; TCRdb keeps only in-frame clonotypes and omits some of them. The repertoire holds 300,000 to 350,000 clones, with about nine tenths as singletons. During active infection, Seattle patients enrolled and were then monitored through disease. The CDR3 contains 15 residues. The ends lost 5 bases at V and 5 bases at J; junction bases unmatched: 8. Germline V lookup: CDR1 SEHNR, CDR2 FQNEAQ (reference sequence). The source material was peripheral blood. This receptor was obtained from a woman between 65 and 79 years old with COVID-19, enrolled during active disease. This chain uses TRBV7-9 with TRBJ1-4; 7 nucleotides line up with TRBD1. The CDR3 protein is CASSPADRKNEKLFF. For the CDR3, the DNA is TGTGCCAGCAGCCCTGCGGACAGGAAAAATGAAAAACTGTTTTTT.